The T cell receptor (beta chain) under discussion was sequenced for a study of OX40 agonist ivuxolimab in advanced cancers. Study in general: Patients were treated with intravenous ivuxolimab, dosed at 0.01 to 10 mg/kg and infused every 2 weeks. Partial responses were achieved by three patients: one hepatocellular carcinoma, two cutaneous melanoma. Study-level findings and limits: The investigators did not determine what antigen specificity the expanded peripheral T cells had.

The V gene's germline CDR1 is ENHRY and CDR2 SYGVKD. This CDR3 has 13 amino acids. V lost 7 bases and J lost 2, with 11 bases in between. Measured with immunoSEQ multiplex PCR; TCRdb has only the in-frame clones, and not every one. The table lists under 200,000 clones, 90% to 95% of them singletons. As for this clone: The antigen remains undetermined.

This TCR derives from an adult with an advanced solid tumor such as melanoma, head and neck, liver or kidney cancer. The chain couples TRBV10-3 to TRBJ1-2; the D gene is possibly TRBD1 (5 bases). Sequenced here: CD4+ or CD8+ T cells sorted from blood, sampled in a trial of the OX40 agonist ivuxolimab. This chain's CDR3 is CAITPGLNYGYTF. Written as DNA, the CDR3 is TGTGCCATCACTCCGGGACTAAACTATGGCTACACCTTC.